In this sample, the clone carrying this T cell receptor beta chain turned up a few times. This record belongs to a study of blood T cell repertoires in COVID-19. As for the study in general: Italy, Spain and the United States were the sources of the convalescent and acute COVID-19 samples. From T cells, B-cell-depleted T cells, or PBMCs came the material, which was cDNA or gDNA.

Germline CDR1 is MNHNY and CDR2 is SVGAGI (reference sequence). Trimming removed 0 bases at V and 3 bases at J, with 3 bases between. There are 12 residues in the CDR3. How the authors handled the data: The assay estimated nucleated cells by amplifying reference gene primers. Profiling relied on immunoSEQ multiplex PCR, and the TCRdb table lists in-frame clones only, not all of them. V and J calls and clone size are those listed in that table; D and trimming were worked out from the DNA. The sample shows tens of thousands of clones, more than 75% of them seen only once. The chain couples TRBV6-6 to TRBJ2-7; D gene ambiguous. The sequenced material came from peripheral blood. This sequence originates from a woman aged 80 or older with acute or convalescent COVID-19. CDR3 region: CASSYSSYEQYF. The CDR3 DNA follows: TGTGCCAGCAGTTACTCGAGCTACGAGCAGTACTTC.